This entry describes one T cell receptor (beta chain). V lost 4 bases to trimming and J lost 7 bases, with 14 bases between them. Germline CDR1 is MDHEN and CDR2 is SYDVKM. CDR3 size: 13 residues. The source of the sample is a study of cytomegalovirus exposure and HLA in healthy donors. This PCR relied on a set of 60 Vbeta primers and 13 Jbeta primers. The table came from immunoSEQ multiplex PCR; TCRdb's copy has only in-frame clones and leaves some out. This table holds approximately 100,000 clones, roughly 70% found once. V is TRBV28 and J is TRBJ2-7; maybe TRBD1 (7 bases). Sequencing used PBMCs. This clonotype was obtained from a man in his fifties in good health and CMV-seronegative. This CDR3 reads CASSSLQGREQYF. The DNA for the CDR3 is TGTGCCAGCAGTTCCCTACAGGGGAGGGAGCAGTACTTC.